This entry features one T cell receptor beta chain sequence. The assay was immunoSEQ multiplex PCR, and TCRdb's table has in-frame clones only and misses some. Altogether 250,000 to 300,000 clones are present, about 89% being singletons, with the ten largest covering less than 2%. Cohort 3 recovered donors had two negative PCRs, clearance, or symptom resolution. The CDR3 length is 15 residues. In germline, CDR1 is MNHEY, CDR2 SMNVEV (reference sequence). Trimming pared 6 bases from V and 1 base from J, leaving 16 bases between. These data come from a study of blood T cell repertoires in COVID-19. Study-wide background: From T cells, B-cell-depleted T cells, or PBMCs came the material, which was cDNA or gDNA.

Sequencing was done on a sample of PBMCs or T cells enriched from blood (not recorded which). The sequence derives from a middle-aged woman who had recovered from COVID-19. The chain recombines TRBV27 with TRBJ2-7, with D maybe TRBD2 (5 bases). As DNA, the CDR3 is TGTGCCAGCAGGACCTCCCGGGGAATTTCCTACGAGCAGTACTTC. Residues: CASRTSRGISYEQYF.